This passage covers 16 T cell receptor beta chains from one sample sequenced in a study of blood T cells in healthy people across ages (dated by TCRdb to the mid-2010s). Libraries were constructed by 5' RACE. The reads were generated on an Illumina HiSeq 2500. A second PCR of roughly 6 to 11 cycles was performed with a sample-barcoded 5' primer and a J-beta primer mix. The public reads were reprocessed in TCRdb via fastp at Q25 and MiXCR, keeping in-frame beta chains. Rows merge per CDR3 protein into single entries with the most common DNA and genes. The sample data list approximately 1.5 million distinct CDR3 sequences, and approximately 42% of these were observed just once. The ten largest clones add up to around 4% of the sample. What was sequenced was blood. These receptors all come from a woman under 30 in good health.

This chain links TRBV7-2 with TRBJ1-2; unclear D gene. The length of the CDR3 is 13 residues. Trimming took off 2 bases at V and 4 bases at J, with 8 bases between the two ends. CDR1 and CDR2 from the germline V gene are SGHTA and FQGNSA. The CDR3 region has the DNA TGTGCCAGCAGCTTAAGGAGTGGCTATGGCTACACCTTC. It is translated as CASSLRSGYGYTF.

This clonotype was seen more than once but under ten times. The chain recombines TRBV29-1 with TRBJ2-1; 11 bases map to TRBD2. The V and J ends lost 4 bases and 6 bases, in that order; junction bases with no gene match: 5. The CDR3 contains 14 residues. Germline V lookup: CDR1 SQVTM, CDR2 ANQGSEA. The CDR3 sequence is CSVGFLAGGNEQFF. Here the CDR3 DNA reads TGCAGCGTTGGTTTCCTAGCGGGAGGCAATGAGCAGTTCTTC.

In DNA form, the CDR3 reads TGTGCCAGCAGTGAAGGGCACACAGGGGGTATGAACACTGAAGCTTTCTTT. Amino acids: CASSEGHTGGMNTEAFF. This chain joins TRBV25-1 and TRBJ1-1, with TRBD1 matching 8 bases. Germline V gene data show CDR1 as MGHDK and CDR2 as SYGVNS. This CDR3 comprises 17 residues. Unmatched junction bases numbered 8, after V lost 2 bases and J lost 0 bases.

This clonotype turned up a few times. The chain uses TRBV11-2 and TRBJ2-3; no clear D. The V and J ends lost 6 bases and 6 bases respectively, with 7 bases between them. The CDR3 has 11 amino acids. Looked up from germline, CDR1 is SGHAT and CDR2 is FQNNGV. In DNA form, the CDR3 reads TGTGCCAGCAGGGATTGGGATACGCAGTATTTT. Its protein product is CASRDWDTQYF. Variable domain in full (rest from reference TRBV11-2 and TRBJ2-3): EAGVAQSPRYKIIEKRQSVAFWCNPISGHATLYWYQQILGQGPKLLIQFQNNGVVDDSQLPKDRFSAERLKGVDSTLKIQPAKLEDSAVYLCASRDWDTQYFGPGTRLTVL.

This clonotype was detected only a few times. The chain couples TRBV7-9 to TRBJ1-5; D unclear. This CDR3 spans 14 amino acids. Germline V gene lookup returns CDR1 SEHNR and CDR2 FQNEAQ (reference sequence). The V end lost 5 bases, the J end lost 3 bases, and 11 bases lay between the germline ends. The CDR3 protein is CASSTETYNQPQHF. Written as DNA, the CDR3 is TGTGCCAGCAGCACAGAAACCTACAATCAGCCCCAGCATTTT.

This clonotype was observed a handful of times. The chain employs TRBV10-3 and TRBJ2-3, with 10 bases matching TRBD2. Trimming cost V 11 bases and J 4 bases; bases outside gene matches: 12. Per the germline V gene, CDR1 is ENHRY and CDR2 is SYGVKD. This CDR3 comprises 15 residues. CDR3 bases: TGTGCCGCCGGCGATAGCGGGGGGCTGGCAGATACGCAGTATTTT. Translating it yields CAAGDSGGLADTQYF.

In this sample, this clonotype turned up a few times. This chain connects TRBV20-1 to TRBJ2-7; D perhaps matches TRBD2 (6 bases). V dropped 6 bases and J dropped 6 bases, with 24 bases sitting between them. The CDR3 runs to 15 residues. Germline values: CDR1 DFQATT, CDR2 SNEGSKA (reference sequence). In DNA form, the CDR3 reads TGCAGTGCGCTCCCGATTCGGGACTCGGTCGCCGAGCAGTACTTC. Its protein product is CSALPIRDSVAEQYF.

This clonotype showed up many times. The CDR3: CASSPGLAGLNEQFF. CDR3 nucleotide sequence: TGTGCCAGCAGCCCCGGACTAGCGGGACTTAATGAGCAGTTCTTC. This chain uses TRBV7-3 with TRBJ2-1; TRBD2 agrees at 12 bases. Per the germline V gene, CDR1 is SGHTA and CDR2 is FQGTGA. Trimming removed 5 bases from V and 7 bases from J; junction bases left unmatched: 6. The CDR3 spans 15 residues. Together with reference TRBV7-3 and TRBJ2-1, the CDR3 gives the full variable domain: GAGVSQTPSNKVTEKGKYVELRCDPISGHTALYWYRQSLGQGPEFLIYFQGTGAADDSGLPNDRFFAVRPEGSVSTLKIQRTERGDSAVYLCASSPGLAGLNEQFFGPGTRLTVL.

The rearrangement uses TRBV5-6 and TRBJ1-5, with TRBD1 matching over 7 bases. Unmatched junction bases numbered 7, after V lost 4 bases and J lost 3 bases. CDR3 length: 15 residues. Per the germline V gene, CDR1 is SGHDT and CDR2 is YYEEEE. CDR3 loop: CASSEQGRLNQPQHF. CDR3 in DNA: TGTGCCAGCAGCGAACAGGGGCGCCTCAATCAGCCCCAGCATTTT. The variable domain in full, with the rest retrieved from reference TRBV5-6 and TRBJ1-5, is DAGVTQSPTHLIKTRGQQVTLRCSPKSGHDTVSWYQQALGQGPQFIFQYYEEEERQRGNFPDRFSGHQFPNYSSELNVNALLLGDSALYLCASSEQGRLNQPQHFGDGTRLSIL.

This clonotype was observed a handful of times. The chain couples TRBV10-3 to TRBJ2-3; 7 positions agree with TRBD1. Looked up from germline, CDR1 is ENHRY and CDR2 is SYGVKD. J gave up 2 bases and V 0 bases, and 8 bases lay outside the gene matches. The CDR3 has 17 residues. The CDR3 DNA is TGTGCCATCAGTGAGTCGGCAGGGGGTTCCTACACAGATACGCAGTATTTT. Encoded protein: CAISESAGGSYTDTQYF.

This clonotype has at least ten counts. The CDR3 nucleotides are TGCGCCAGCAGCCAAGAGTTCCGGACCACAGATACGCAGTATTTT. Amino acids: CASSQEFRTTDTQYF. This chain links TRBV4-3 with TRBJ2-3, with D unresolved. V was trimmed by 0 bases and J by 2 bases, leaving 9 bases between them. The CDR3 loop spans 15 amino acids. Germline-derived CDR1 and CDR2 are LGHNA and YSLEER.

The table lists this clonotype with a few counts. The J gene is TRBJ1-1, the V gene TRBV27, with D possibly TRBD1 on 6 matching bases. Germline CDR1 MNHEY, CDR2 SMNVEV (reference sequence). CDR3 length: 15 amino acids. Trimming took 6 bases from V and 5 from J, leaving 19 bases between them. CDR3 protein: CASRFRWGRTTEAFF. CDR3 DNA: TGTGCCAGCAGATTTAGGTGGGGGCGGACTACTGAAGCTTTCTTT.

The V and J genes are TRBV6-1 and TRBJ2-3; D is undetermined. The ends were cut back, 3 bases at V and 6 bases at J, with 13 bases in the middle. Germline V gene sequence: CDR1 MNHNS, CDR2 SASEGT. The CDR3 extends over 14 amino acids. CDR3 sequence (DNA): TGTGCCAGCAGTGAGGCCCCCACTGGGGATACGCAGTATTTT. Encoded protein: CASSEAPTGDTQYF.

This clonotype was seen a single time. The CDR3: CASRTGYYNEQYF. CDR3 nucleotides: TGTGCCAGCCGGACAGGGTACTACAATGAGCAGTACTTC. This chain joins TRBV6-5 and TRBJ2-5; 8 nucleotides align to TRBD1. CDR3 length: 13 residues. The J segment lost 11 bases and the V segment lost 8 bases, leaving 13 bases of the junction unmatched. Germline V gives CDR1 MNHEY, CDR2 SVGAGI.

The chain couples TRBV20-1 to TRBJ1-2; maybe TRBD1 (5 bases). V shed 3 bases and J shed 10 bases, with 21 bases lying between them. Germline V lookup: CDR1 DFQATT, CDR2 SNEGSKA (reference sequence). The CDR3 loop spans 14 amino acids. This CDR3 is CSASARTGLTPYTF. The CDR3 DNA reads as TGCAGTGCTAGTGCTAGAACAGGCCTAACTCCCTACACCTTC.

This CDR3 is CASGHEVGFGYTF. CDR3 nucleotide sequence: TGTGCCAGTGGACATGAAGTGGGGTTCGGCTACACCTTC. The J gene is TRBJ1-2, the V gene TRBV12-3 or TRBV12-4; maybe TRBD1 (5 bases). V was cut by 9 bases and J by 8 bases, with 19 bases left in between. This CDR3 has 13 amino acids.